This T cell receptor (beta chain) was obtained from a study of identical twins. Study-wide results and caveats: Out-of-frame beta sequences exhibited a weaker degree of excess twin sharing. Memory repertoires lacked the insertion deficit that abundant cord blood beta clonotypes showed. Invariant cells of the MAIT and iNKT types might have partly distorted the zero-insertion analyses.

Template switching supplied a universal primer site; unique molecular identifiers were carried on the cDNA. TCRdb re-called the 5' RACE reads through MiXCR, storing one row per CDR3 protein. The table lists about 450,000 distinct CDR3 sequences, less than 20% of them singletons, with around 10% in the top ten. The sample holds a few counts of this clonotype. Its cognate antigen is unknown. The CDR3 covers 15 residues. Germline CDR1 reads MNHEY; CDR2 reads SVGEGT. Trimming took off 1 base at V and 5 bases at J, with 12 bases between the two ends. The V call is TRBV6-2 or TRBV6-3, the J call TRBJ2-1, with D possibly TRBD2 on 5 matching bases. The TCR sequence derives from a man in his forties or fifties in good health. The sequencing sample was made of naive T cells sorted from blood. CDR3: CASSYWASRNNEQFF. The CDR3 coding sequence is TGTGCCAGCAGTTACTGGGCTAGCCGAAACAATGAGCAGTTCTTC.